The entry below gives a single T cell receptor beta chain sequence along with its context. This sample was taken from a study of blood T cell repertoires in COVID-19. Study-level information: Samples representing acute and convalescent COVID-19 were sourced from the United States, Italy and Spain. PBMCs, B-cell-depleted T cells, or T cells provided the cDNA or gDNA that made up the material.

Authors' analysis steps: Using reference gene primer amplification, nucleated cell counts were estimated. The protocol was immunoSEQ multiplex PCR, while the TCRdb copy is restricted to in-frame clones and leaves out a portion. V, J and clone size are taken as reported in that table, and D and trimming were inferred from the DNA itself. The repertoire has 95,000 to 110,000 clones, roughly 91% of them found once; the top ten carry approximately 5.6%. The sequenced sample was peripheral blood. The receptor's source is a human donor in a cohort sampled during active COVID-19.

DNA of the CDR3: TGTGCCAGCAGCCCCGGGGGGGACCCGACGGACTATGGCTACACCTTC. It encodes CASSPGGDPTDYGYTF. The rearrangement joins TRBV9 to TRBJ1-2; possible D gene TRBD1, 5 bases. Looked up from germline, CDR1 is SGDLS and CDR2 is YYNGEE. The CDR3 extends over 16 amino acids. Trimming cost V 4 bases and J 3 bases, with 19 bases left between them.